This TCR beta chain was captured in a study of cytomegalovirus exposure and HLA in healthy donors. Study in general: The study's early data release held around 85 million unique TCRs from HLA-typed donors.

This clone was seen a single time. The PCR ran on 60 Vbeta and 13 Jbeta primers. Some clones are missing from TCRdb's copy, which holds only in-frame ones; the method was immunoSEQ multiplex PCR. Seen here are more than 90,000 clones, under 80% observed once, and the top ten hold roughly 8.3%. Germline V CDR1 and CDR2: MGHDK, SYGVNS. CDR3 size: 15 residues. With V trimmed by 5 bases and J by 9 bases, 12 bases remained unmatched. The sample consisted of PBMCs. This receptor was obtained from a human donor in good health. The chain has TRBV25-1 and TRBJ2-1, with 8 positions matching TRBD2. The CDR3 region has the DNA TGTGCCAGCAGTAGGGTTAGCGGGGATCAGGTTGAGCAGTTCTTC. It translates to CASSRVSGDQVEQFF.